Sequencing of this T cell receptor beta chain was carried out in a study of shared clonotypes between healthy human individuals. Findings of the study overall: Depth was large, yet rarefaction showed that sorted-subset sequencing was incomplete.

The method was immunoSEQ multiplex PCR; TCRdb's version includes in-frame clones alone and lacks a portion of them. The repertoire holds about 2,100,000 clones, with about 92% as singletons. The CDR3 spans 9 residues. Remarks on this clone: Its antigen is currently unknown.

As defined, naive CD8 cells were CD45RO-negative and positively selected for CCR7, with terminally differentiated effector memory CD45RA+ cells excluded. The chain links TRBV1 to TRBJ2-1; the table's D call, TRBD2, has no DNA check behind it. TRBV1 is termed a pseudogene. This TCR was recovered from a man younger than 30 in good health. Some clones in this sample may be carry-over from other donors' samples. Sequenced input: naive CD8+ T cells from PBMCs. CDR3 bases: TGCACCAGCAGCCAAGATCGGGTCTTC. It encodes CTSSQDRVF.